The clone carrying this T cell receptor beta chain was seen a few times. Its target is unknown. Researchers isolated at least 7 million PBMCs per sample. The data stem from a study of blood T cells in healthy people across ages. Study-wide results and caveats: Donors of long life had a larger count of naive CD4+ cells and greater diversity than aged donors.

Alongside a J-beta primer mix, a sample-barcoded 5' primer served in a second PCR lasting about 7 to 11 cycles. MiXCR was run by TCRdb on the 5' RACE reads, yielding one entry per CDR3 protein. The sample includes under 850,000 distinct CDR3 sequences, under 40% of them seen just once. Between the trimmed V and J ends, which lost 8 bases and 7 bases, there was a span of 18 bases. Germline V gene data show CDR1 as SGHTA and CDR2 as FQGNSA. This CDR3 comprises 14 residues. The rearrangement uses TRBV7-2 and TRBJ2-1; tentatively, D is TRBD2 (7 bases). The sample comprised blood. The sequence was obtained from a man aged 18-30 years in good health. The CDR3 reads CASGRRGGRNEQFF. DNA of the CDR3: TGTGCCAGCGGTCGGAGGGGGGGCCGAAATGAGCAGTTCTTC.